Below, 31 T cell receptor beta chains from the same sample are listed, as sequenced in a study of response to subunit inactivated influenza vaccine. Via MiXCR, TCRdb re-called the RT-PCR reads, giving one row per CDR3 protein. The table shows 540,000 or so distinct CDR3 sequences, with roughly 13% occurring only once. The sample was PBMCs from blood, taken more than 35 days after vaccination. The source of these receptors is a man in his fifties who received an inactivated influenza vaccine.

The rearrangement joins TRBV12-3 or TRBV12-4 to TRBJ1-2; 7 nucleotides align to TRBD1. The CDR3 sequence is 13 residues long. The trim removed 0 bases at V and 7 bases at J, leaving 2 bases unmatched. CDR3 nucleotide sequence: TGTGCCAGCAGTTTAGCGGAGGGGGCTGGCTACACCTTC. This gives the protein CASSLAEGAGYTF.

This sequence joins TRBV19 and TRBJ2-7, with 8 bases fitting TRBD2. This CDR3 has 14 residues. CDR1 and CDR2 from the germline V gene are LNHDA and SQIVND (reference sequence). With V trimmed by 6 bases and J by 3 bases, 7 bases remained unmatched. In DNA, the CDR3 is TGTGCCAGTAGGGCAACCGGGACTAGCTACGAGCAGTACTTC. Protein sequence: CASRATGTSYEQYF.

This clonotype was observed a few times. The V gene is TRBV7-9, the J gene TRBJ1-1; 11 bases are a match to TRBD1. This CDR3 region has 15 residues. Germline loops: CDR1 SEHNR, CDR2 FQNEAQ (reference sequence). J lost 4 bases, V lost 5 bases, and 6 bases had no gene match. The chain's CDR3 is CASSIPGTGGTEAFF. CDR3 coding DNA: TGTGCCAGCAGCATCCCCGGGACAGGGGGCACTGAAGCTTTCTTT.

This chain links TRBV5-5 with TRBJ2-1, with TRBD1 as a possible D gene (5 bases). Germline V CDR1 and CDR2: SGHKS, YYEKEE (reference sequence). Deletions cut 5 bases from V and 0 bases from J, with 6 bases between. This CDR3 contains 13 residues. CDR3 nucleotides: TGTGCCAGCAGGACAGCCTCCTACAATGAGCAGTTCTTC. Translation: CASRTASYNEQFF.

The V call is TRBV20-1, the J call TRBJ2-2; TRBD1 matches 8 bases. The CDR3 is 15 amino acids. Germline lookup yields CDR1 DFQATT and CDR2 SNEGSKA (reference sequence). Unmatched junction bases numbered 9, after V lost 5 bases and J lost 4 bases. The chain's CDR3 is CSARGTGLSTGELFF. In DNA, the CDR3 is TGCAGTGCTCGAGGGACAGGTTTAAGCACCGGGGAGCTGTTTTTT.

The chain carries TRBV7-2 and TRBJ2-3; tentatively, D is TRBD2 (5 bases). The CDR3 sequence is 13 residues long. The germline V gene encodes CDR1 SGHTA and CDR2 FQGNSA. V was cut by 2 bases and J by 6 bases, with 9 bases left in between. CDR3 DNA: TGTGCCAGCAGCTTATCGACGGGGGATACGCAGTATTTT. It is translated as CASSLSTGDTQYF.

This clonotype was observed many times. This sequence joins TRBV12-3 or TRBV12-4 and TRBJ2-7, with TRBD1 as a possible D gene (5 bases). The CDR3 is made up of 15 amino acids. V was shortened by 5 bases and J by 1 base, with 15 bases between the two germline ends. The CDR3, as DNA: TGTGCCAGCAGTGCCACTTCACAGGCTTCCTACGAGCAGTACTTC. Amino acid sequence: CASSATSQASYEQYF.

This clonotype showed up many times. The chain uses TRBV9 and TRBJ2-4; 9 nucleotides agree with TRBD1. After removal of 0 bases from V and 7 bases from J, the junction contained 5 bases not matched to a gene. Looked up from germline, CDR1 is SGDLS and CDR2 is YYNGEE. The length of the CDR3 is 15 residues. The CDR3 DNA follows: TGTGCCAGCAGCGTAGCCGGGACAGGGAGGAACATTCAGTACTTC. This sequence encodes CASSVAGTGRNIQYF.

This clonotype was found a few times. The rearrangement joins TRBV7-2 to TRBJ2-7; TRBD1 matches 10 bases. The CDR3 contains 15 residues. CDR1 and CDR2 (germline): SGHTA, FQGNSA. V lost 4 bases to trimming and J lost 6 bases; unmatched junction nucleotides: 9. This CDR3 is CASSSIGTGVREQYF. In DNA form, the CDR3 reads TGTGCCAGCAGCTCCATCGGGACAGGGGTACGCGAGCAGTACTTC.

This clonotype was detected ten times or more. This chain links TRBV6-1 with TRBJ1-4; D not certain. V was cut by 6 bases and J by 5 bases, with 13 bases left in between. Germline CDR1 is MNHNS and CDR2 is SASEGT. This CDR3 spans 14 amino acids. DNA of the CDR3: TGTGCCAGCAGACAACACGGAAGCAATGAAAAACTGTTTTTT. Translation gives CASRQHGSNEKLFF.

V is TRBV6-2 or TRBV6-3 and J is TRBJ1-2; D uncertain. This CDR3 is built from 16 residues. With 4 bases removed from V and 0 bases from J, the gap between germline ends came to 15 bases. Germline lookup yields CDR1 MNHEY and CDR2 SVGEGT. DNA for the CDR3: TGTGCCAGCAGTTTGTGGACCATAAGGACTAACTATGGCTACACCTTC. This encodes CASSLWTIRTNYGYTF.

Many counts were recorded for this clonotype. V is TRBV20-1 and J is TRBJ1-1; no reliable D call. Germline V gene data show CDR1 as DFQATT and CDR2 as SNEGSKA (reference sequence). The CDR3 totals 11 residues. With 6 bases removed from V and 6 bases from J, the gap between germline ends came to 11 bases. The CDR3 here is CSAPVGAEAFF. The CDR3 coding sequence is TGCAGTGCCCCTGTGGGAGCTGAAGCTTTCTTT.

This clonotype was seen a handful of times. The rearrangement links TRBV11-2 to TRBJ2-5; TRBD1 matches at 8 bases. The V segment lost 2 bases and the J segment 4 bases; nucleotides outside the gene matches: 9. CDR1 is SGHAT and CDR2 is FQNNGV in the germline V gene. This CDR3 spans 16 amino acids. The CDR3: CASSLFGQGRGETQYF. CDR3 nucleotides: TGTGCCAGCAGCTTATTCGGACAGGGTCGAGGAGAGACCCAGTACTTC.

The genes are TRBV5-1 and TRBJ1-4; D is perhaps TRBD1 (5 bases). Trimming cost V 1 base and J 3 bases, with 10 bases left between them. Germline CDR1 SGHRS, CDR2 YFSETQ. This CDR3 is 15 amino acids long. The CDR3 DNA follows: TGCGCCAGCAGCTTGTCCGGACACCCTAATGAAAAACTGTTTTTT. It specifies CASSLSGHPNEKLFF.

The chain couples TRBV7-2 to TRBJ2-7; D ambiguous. The CDR3 loop spans 12 amino acids. V was pared by 10 bases and J by 4 bases, with 14 bases between. Germline CDR1 is SGHTA and CDR2 is FQGNSA. CDR3 nucleotides: TGTGCCACCAACCCGGAGATTTACGAGCAGTACTTC. It translates to CATNPEIYEQYF. The whole variable domain, filled in from reference TRBV7-2 and TRBJ2-7, reads GAGVSQSPSNKVTEKGKDVELRCDPISGHTALYWYRQSLGQGLEFLIYFQGNSAPDKSGLPSDRFSAERTGGSVSTLTIQRTQQEDSAVYLCATNPEIYEQYFGPGTRLTVT.

This chain joins TRBV5-5 and TRBJ2-7; 11 nucleotides match TRBD2. The CDR3 consists of 17 residues. Germline lookup yields CDR1 SGHKS and CDR2 YYEKEE (reference sequence). The V gene end was trimmed by 4 bases and the J gene end by 4 bases; junction bases not matched to a gene: 13. The CDR3 loop reads CASSLGVRLAGTYEQYF. The CDR3 nucleotides are TGTGCCAGCAGCCTAGGGGTGAGACTAGCGGGGACGTACGAGCAGTACTTC.

The chain is built from TRBV6-1 and TRBJ2-7; no clear D gene. The V end was cut by 6 bases, the J end by 1 base, with 16 bases between. This CDR3 is built from 15 residues. CDR1 and CDR2 (germline): MNHNS, SASEGT. CDR3 protein: CASRRDRADSYEQYF. CDR3 DNA: TGTGCCAGCAGAAGGGATCGGGCCGATTCCTACGAGCAGTACTTC.

This clonotype was observed a few times. The chain uses TRBV20-1 and TRBJ2-7; TRBD1 matches at 8 bases. Trimming removed 5 bases from V and 4 bases from J; junction bases left unmatched: 10. The CDR3 spans 14 residues. CDR1 is DFQATT and CDR2 is SNEGSKA in the germline V gene (reference sequence). Here the CDR3 reads CSALHRDRLYEQYF. DNA of the CDR3: TGCAGTGCTTTACACCGGGACAGGCTATACGAGCAGTACTTC.

The J gene is TRBJ2-5, the V gene TRBV4-2, with TRBD2 as a possible D gene (5 bases). The V gene's germline CDR1 is LGHNA and CDR2 YNFKEQ. CDR3 length: 15 amino acids. V dropped 4 bases and J dropped 0 bases, with 12 bases sitting between them. DNA of the CDR3: TGTGCCAGCAGCCCCCCCGGGGAGTACCAAGAGACCCAGTACTTC. This gives the protein CASSPPGEYQETQYF.

This clonotype has just a few counts. This chain uses TRBV20-1 with TRBJ1-5; D gene uncertain. The CDR3 sequence is 12 residues long. Germline loops: CDR1 DFQATT, CDR2 SNEGSKA (reference sequence). V was pared by 5 bases and J by 11 bases, with 16 bases between. The CDR3 here is CSADDTLGAQHF. The CDR3 bases are TGCAGTGCTGACGACACCCTCGGGGCCCAGCATTTT.

In this sample, this clonotype turned up many times. The chain carries TRBV7-2 and TRBJ2-5; D perhaps matches TRBD1 (6 bases). In germline, CDR1 is SGHTA, CDR2 FQGNSA. This CDR3 is built from 15 residues. V gave up 5 bases and J gave up 5 bases, with 18 bases separating them. The CDR3 reads CASSPLGQPLETQYF. CDR3 DNA sequence: TGTGCCAGCAGCCCCCTTGGACAGCCGTTGGAGACCCAGTACTTC.

The sample holds many counts of this clonotype. One junction end disagrees with the germline gene, perhaps due to a read error. CDR3 DNA: TGTGCCAGCAGCCTAGGGGACAGTACAGATACGCAGTATTTT. Amino acids: CASSLGDSTDTQYF. The chain employs TRBV5-1 and TRBJ2-3; 7 bases match TRBD1. CDR1 and CDR2 from the germline V gene are SGHRS and YFSETQ. The CDR3 is made up of 14 amino acids.

This clonotype was detected ten times or more. The chain uses TRBV5-1 and TRBJ2-1, with a tentative D call TRBD1 (5 bases). CDR3 length equals 14 residues. Germline CDR1 reads SGHRS; CDR2 reads YFSETQ. Deletions cut 0 bases from V and 4 bases from J, with 8 bases between. CDR3 nucleotide sequence: TGCGCCAGCAGCTTGGTTCAGGGTTACAATGAGCAGTTCTTC. It specifies CASSLVQGYNEQFF.

This clonotype was found many times. The chain combines TRBV20-1 with TRBJ1-5; maybe TRBD1 (6 bases). CDR3 length: 14 amino acids. CDR1 is DFQATT, CDR2 SNEGSKA, per germline (reference sequence). Trimming cost V 3 bases and J 0 bases, with 9 bases left between them. CDR3 sequence: CSARDSHSNQPQHF. The DNA of the CDR3 is TGCAGTGCTAGGGACAGCCATAGCAATCAGCCCCAGCATTTT.

This clonotype came up many times. This chain uses TRBV5-1 with TRBJ2-1; 13 nucleotides agree with TRBD2. Germline lookup yields CDR1 SGHRS and CDR2 YFSETQ. V lost 0 bases and J lost 7; bases outside the gene matches: 4. The CDR3 loop spans 16 amino acids. The CDR3 nucleotides read TGCGCCAGCAGCTTGGTGGGACTAGCGGGAACGAATGAGCAGTTCTTC. Protein: CASSLVGLAGTNEQFF.

V usage is TRBV5-1 and J usage is TRBJ2-7, with 11 bases that match TRBD1. This CDR3 is 14 amino acids long. From germline, CDR1 is SGHRS and CDR2 YFSETQ. The V segment lost 0 bases and the J segment 6 bases; nucleotides outside the gene matches: 2. CDR3 nucleotide sequence: TGCGCCAGCAGCTTGGCCGGGACAGGGGGCGAGCAGTACTTC. Its translation is CASSLAGTGGEQYF.

This clonotype was seen more than once but under ten times. CDR3 amino acids: CASSRTVPAERGTDTQYF. In nucleotides, the CDR3 is TGTGCCAGCAGTCGTACCGTCCCAGCGGAACGGGGCACAGATACGCAGTATTTT. The chain joins TRBV7-9 to TRBJ2-3; tentatively, D is TRBD2 (5 bases). Germline V lookup: CDR1 SEHNR, CDR2 FQNEAQ (reference sequence). Trimming removed 6 bases at V and 1 base at J, with 23 bases between. The CDR3 runs 18 residues. The whole variable domain, filled in from reference TRBV7-9 and TRBJ2-3, reads DTGVSQNPRHKITKRGQNVTFRCDPISEHNRLYWYRQTLGQGPEFLTYFQNEAQLEKSRLLSDRFSAERPKGSFSTLEIQRTEQGDSAMYLCASSRTVPAERGTDTQYFGPGTRLTVL.

This chain joins TRBV12-3 or TRBV12-4 and TRBJ1-2, with 9 bases that match TRBD1. The CDR3 is made up of 14 amino acids. Losses at the gene ends were 7 bases for V and 5 bases for J; bases not matched to a gene: 8. DNA of the CDR3: TGTGCCAGCATGGACAGGGGTTCGGGGTATGGCTACACCTTC. This sequence encodes CASMDRGSGYGYTF.

The chain employs TRBV7-6 and TRBJ2-5, with 12 bases fitting TRBD2. CDR3 length: 18 residues. Trimming cost V 1 base and J 5 bases; bases outside gene matches: 11. Germline assignment: CDR1 SGHVS and CDR2 FNYEAQ. The CDR3 coding sequence is TGTGCCAGCAGCTTAGGTTGGGCTAGCGGGAGGGCTTCGGAGACCCAGTACTTC. It codes for CASSLGWASGRASETQYF.

The chain carries TRBV20-1 and TRBJ1-5, with D perhaps TRBD1 (5 bases). The CDR3 totals 13 residues. Trimming shortened V by 6 bases and J by 6 bases, and 15 bases separated the two germline ends. Germline assignment: CDR1 DFQATT and CDR2 SNEGSKA (reference sequence). CDR3 coding DNA: TGCAGTGCGGACGGGGGAGTGGGTCAGCCCCAGCATTTT. This gives the protein CSADGGVGQPQHF.

The genes are TRBV2 and TRBJ2-1, with TRBD2 identical over 13 bases. J gave up 5 bases and V 4 bases, and 11 bases lay outside the gene matches. This CDR3 is built from 18 residues. Germline CDR1 SNHLY, CDR2 FYNNEI. In nucleotides, the CDR3 is TGTGCCAGCAGTGCCACCCCCCTACTAGCGGGAGGGGACAATGAGCAGTTCTTC. Its protein product is CASSATPLLAGGDNEQFF.